Sequencing of this TCR beta chain was carried out in a study of cytomegalovirus exposure and HLA in healthy donors. Across the whole study: For the approximately 390 genotyped donors, over 80% fell within the Caucasian-associated ancestry cluster.

As to this clone: Its antigen is undetermined.

Use of 60 Vbeta and 13 Jbeta primers characterized the PCR. Clones were read by immunoSEQ multiplex PCR, and TCRdb kept only the in-frame ones, dropping some. The sample lists about 230,000 clones; more than 70% were seen once. Deletions cut 6 bases from V and 0 bases from J, with 12 bases between. CDR3 length equals 15 residues. Germline V CDR1 and CDR2: LNHDA, SQIVND (reference sequence). Points from the study as a whole: A missense DCLRE1C variant was associated with V- and J-gene trimming of TCR beta chains in a later analysis, and an independent cohort replicated the association. Near-uniform donor sequencing depth was presumed by presence/absence analyses. Indistinguishable V segments such as TRBV6-2 and TRBV6-3 were excluded.

The gene calls are TRBV19 and TRBJ2-1, with D perhaps TRBD2 (7 bases). Sequencing input: PBMCs. The receptor was isolated from a boy between 10 and 17 years old in good health and CMV-seronegative. The CDR3 DNA reads as TGTGCCAGTAGCTCGGGGGGCTACTCCTACAATGAGCAGTTCTTC. Amino acids: CASSSGGYSYNEQFF.